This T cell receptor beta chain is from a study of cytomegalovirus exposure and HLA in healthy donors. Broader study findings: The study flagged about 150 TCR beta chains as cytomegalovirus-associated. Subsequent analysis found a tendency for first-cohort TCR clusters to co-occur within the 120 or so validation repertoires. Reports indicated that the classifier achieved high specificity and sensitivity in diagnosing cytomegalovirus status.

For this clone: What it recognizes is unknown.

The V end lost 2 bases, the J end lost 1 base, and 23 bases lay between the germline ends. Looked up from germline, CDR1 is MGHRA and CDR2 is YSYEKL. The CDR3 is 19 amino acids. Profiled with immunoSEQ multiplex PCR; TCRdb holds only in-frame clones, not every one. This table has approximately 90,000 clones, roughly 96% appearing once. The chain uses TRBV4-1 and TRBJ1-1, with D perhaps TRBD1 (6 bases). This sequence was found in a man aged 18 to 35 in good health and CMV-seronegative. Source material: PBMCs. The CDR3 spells CASSQRRFWGRDRNTEAFF. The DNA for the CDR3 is TGCGCCAGCAGCCAACGTCGTTTTTGGGGGCGCGATCGGAACACTGAAGCTTTCTTT.